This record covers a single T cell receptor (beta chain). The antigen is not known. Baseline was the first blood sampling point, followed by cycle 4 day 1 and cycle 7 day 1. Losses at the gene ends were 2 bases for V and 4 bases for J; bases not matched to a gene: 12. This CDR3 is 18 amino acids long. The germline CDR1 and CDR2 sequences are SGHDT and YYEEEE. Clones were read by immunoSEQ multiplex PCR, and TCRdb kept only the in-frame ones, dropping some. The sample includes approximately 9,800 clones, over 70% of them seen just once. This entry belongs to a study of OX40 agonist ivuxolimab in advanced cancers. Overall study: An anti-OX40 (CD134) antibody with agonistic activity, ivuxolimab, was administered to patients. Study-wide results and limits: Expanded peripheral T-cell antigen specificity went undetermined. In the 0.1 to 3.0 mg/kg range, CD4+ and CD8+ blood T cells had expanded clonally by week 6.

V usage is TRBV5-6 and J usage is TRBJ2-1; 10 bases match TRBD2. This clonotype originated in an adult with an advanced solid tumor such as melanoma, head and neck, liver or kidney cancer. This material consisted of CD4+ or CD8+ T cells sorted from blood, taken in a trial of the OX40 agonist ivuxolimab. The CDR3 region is CASSFGQLAGGVYNEQFF. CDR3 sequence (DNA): TGTGCCAGCAGCTTCGGGCAGTTAGCGGGAGGCGTATACAATGAGCAGTTCTTC. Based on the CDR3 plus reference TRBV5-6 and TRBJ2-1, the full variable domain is DAGVTQSPTHLIKTRGQQVTLRCSPKSGHDTVSWYQQALGQGPQFIFQYYEEEERQRGNFPDRFSGHQFPNYSSELNVNALLLGDSALYLCASSFGQLAGGVYNEQFFGPGTRLTVL.